The clone carrying this T cell receptor (beta chain) was seen more than once but under ten times. This sample is drawn from a study of early T cells in non-severe SARS-CoV-2 infection. The V and J ends lost 5 bases and 6 bases, in that order; junction bases with no gene match: 11. CDR1 MNHEY and CDR2 SMNVEV come from the germline V gene (reference sequence). The CDR3 loop spans 15 amino acids. A single record per CDR3 protein comes from TCRdb applying MiXCR to the 5' RACE reads. The table includes tens of thousands of distinct CDR3 sequences, roughly 5.7% detected once. The input for sequencing was whole blood, taken at baseline. The clonotype comes from an adult who was a healthcare worker with PCR-confirmed SARS-CoV-2 infection or an uninfected control (not recorded which). The J gene is TRBJ2-5, the V gene TRBV27; 8 nucleotides match TRBD2. The CDR3 reads CASSQTSVQMKTQYF. CDR3 coding DNA: TGTGCCAGCAGTCAGACTAGCGTACAAATGAAGACCCAGTACTTC.